This T cell receptor beta chain was identified in a study of CD8 T cells in ankylosing spondylitis. General study findings and limits: Existing reports had already noted some motif variants in reactive arthritis synovial fluid and blood. Roughly eight highly homologous variants made up a TCR beta motif, and this motif appeared characteristic of ankylosing spondylitis blood.

Library preparation for TCR beta used quantitative 5'-RACE with molecular barcodes. TCRdb reprocessed the 5' RACE reads with MiXCR, giving one entry per CDR3 protein. The sample shows a few hundred thousand distinct CDR3 sequences, about a sixth of them seen only once. Comments on this clonotype: No antigen is known for it.

The CDR3 totals 13 residues. Trimming took 3 bases from V and 11 from J, leaving 17 bases between them. Germline loops: CDR1 SGHRS, CDR2 YFSETQ. The origin of this receptor is a male donor with ankylosing spondylitis. This chain connects TRBV5-1 to TRBJ1-1; no clear D. The sample was blood, either unsorted or a sorted T cell fraction (not recorded which). The CDR3 loop reads CASSWEGGSIAFF. The CDR3 nucleotides are TGCGCCAGCAGCTGGGAAGGAGGGAGTATCGCTTTCTTT.